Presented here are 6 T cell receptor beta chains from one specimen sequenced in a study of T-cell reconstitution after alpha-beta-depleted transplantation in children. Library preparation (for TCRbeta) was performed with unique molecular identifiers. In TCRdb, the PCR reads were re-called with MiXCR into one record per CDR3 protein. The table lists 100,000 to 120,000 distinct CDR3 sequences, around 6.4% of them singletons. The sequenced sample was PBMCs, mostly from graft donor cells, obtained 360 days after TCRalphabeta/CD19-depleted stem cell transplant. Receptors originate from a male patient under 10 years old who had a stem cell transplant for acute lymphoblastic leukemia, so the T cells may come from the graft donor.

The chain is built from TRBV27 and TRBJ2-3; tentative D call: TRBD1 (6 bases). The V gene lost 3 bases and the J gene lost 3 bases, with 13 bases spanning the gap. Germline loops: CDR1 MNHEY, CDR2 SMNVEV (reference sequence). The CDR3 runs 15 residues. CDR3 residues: CASSLGAGATDTQYF. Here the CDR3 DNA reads TGTGCCAGCAGTTTGGGGGCCGGGGCAACAGATACGCAGTATTTT.

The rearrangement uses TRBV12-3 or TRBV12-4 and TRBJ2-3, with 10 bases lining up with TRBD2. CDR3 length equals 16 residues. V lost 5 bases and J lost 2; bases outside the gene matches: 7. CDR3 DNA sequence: TGTGCCAGCAGTCTTCCAGCGGGGGGGACCACAGATACGCAGTATTTT. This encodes CASSLPAGGTTDTQYF.

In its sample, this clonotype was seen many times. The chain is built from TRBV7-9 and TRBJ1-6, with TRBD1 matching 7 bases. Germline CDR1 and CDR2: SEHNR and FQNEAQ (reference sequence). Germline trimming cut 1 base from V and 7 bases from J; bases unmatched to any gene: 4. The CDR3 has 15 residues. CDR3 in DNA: TGTGCCAGCAGCTTAGAGGCAGGGGGAAATTCACCCCTCCACTTT. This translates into CASSLEAGGNSPLHF.

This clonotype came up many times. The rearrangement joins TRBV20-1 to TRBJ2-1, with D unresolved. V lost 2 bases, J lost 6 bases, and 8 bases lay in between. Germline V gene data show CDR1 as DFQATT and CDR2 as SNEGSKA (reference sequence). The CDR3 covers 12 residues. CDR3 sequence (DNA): TGCAGTGCTAGAAAAGTACGCAATGAGCAGTTCTTC. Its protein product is CSARKVRNEQFF.

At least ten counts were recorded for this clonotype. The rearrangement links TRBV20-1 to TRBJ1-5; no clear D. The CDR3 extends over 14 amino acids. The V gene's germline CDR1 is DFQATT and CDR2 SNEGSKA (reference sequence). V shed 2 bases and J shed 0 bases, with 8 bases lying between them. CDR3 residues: CSARQDSSNQPQHF. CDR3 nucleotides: TGCAGTGCTAGACAGGACTCTAGCAATCAGCCCCAGCATTTT.

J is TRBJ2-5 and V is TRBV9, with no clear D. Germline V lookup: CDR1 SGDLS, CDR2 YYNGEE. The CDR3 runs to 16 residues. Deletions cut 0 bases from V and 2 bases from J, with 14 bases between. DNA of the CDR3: TGTGCCAGCAGCGTAGCGAGTAGAGGAAATCAAGAGACCCAGTACTTC. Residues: CASSVASRGNQETQYF.